This T cell receptor beta chain originates from a study of blood T cell repertoires in COVID-19. In the study overall: The samples span acute and convalescent COVID-19 from the United States, Italy and Spain. From T cells, B-cell-depleted T cells, or PBMCs came the material, which was cDNA or gDNA.

A Seattle source enrolled patients during active infection and followed them longitudinally. The CDR3 sequence is 19 residues long. Per the original methods: Counts of nucleated cells, estimated from reference gene primer amplification, were obtained. Clones were sequenced by immunoSEQ multiplex PCR, and TCRdb holds only the in-frame ones, with some missing. V and J calls plus clone size are reproduced from that table; the DNA served to infer D and trimming. The sample has 250,000 to 400,000 clones; approximately 88% are singletons. The TCR sequence derives from a woman in her 30s with COVID-19, enrolled during active disease. This chain connects TRBV12-2 to TRBJ2-7; the table's D gene call, TRBD2, was not cross checked with the DNA. TRBV12-2 corresponds to a pseudogene. The sequenced material came from peripheral blood. The CDR3 nucleotides are TGTGCAAGTCGCTTCCGCCACCCGGGGGGGCGGGGGGGTCGGCACGAGCAGTACGTC. Translating it yields CASRFRHPGGRGGRHEQYV.